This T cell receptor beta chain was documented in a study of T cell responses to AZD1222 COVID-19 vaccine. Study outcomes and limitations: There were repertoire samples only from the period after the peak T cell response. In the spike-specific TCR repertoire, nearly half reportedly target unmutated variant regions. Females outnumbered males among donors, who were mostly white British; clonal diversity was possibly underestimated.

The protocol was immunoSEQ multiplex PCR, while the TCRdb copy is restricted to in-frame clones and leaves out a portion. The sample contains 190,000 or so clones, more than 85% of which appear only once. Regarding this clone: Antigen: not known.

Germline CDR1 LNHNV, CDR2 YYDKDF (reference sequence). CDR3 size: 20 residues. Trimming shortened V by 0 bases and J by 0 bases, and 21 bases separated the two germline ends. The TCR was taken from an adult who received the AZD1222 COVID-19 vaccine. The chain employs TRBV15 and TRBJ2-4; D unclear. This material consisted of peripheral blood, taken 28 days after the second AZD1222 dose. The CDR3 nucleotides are TGTGCCACCAGCAGAGAGAGTTGGCACAAAACGGCCCCAGCCAAAAACATTCAGTACTTC. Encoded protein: CATSRESWHKTAPAKNIQYF. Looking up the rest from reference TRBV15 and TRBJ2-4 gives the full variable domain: DAMVIQNPRYQVTQFGKPVTLSCSQTLNHNVMYWYQQKSSQAPKLLFHYYDKDFNNEADTPDNFQSRRPNTSFCFLDIRSPGLGDTAMYLCATSRESWHKTAPAKNIQYFGAGTRLSVL.